This T cell receptor (beta chain) was sequenced in a study of blood T cell repertoires in COVID-19. Study summary: Collection of acute and convalescent COVID-19 samples took place in the United States, Italy and Spain. PBMCs, B-cell-depleted T cells, or T cells were the source of the cDNA or gDNA that made up the material.

This clone was recorded at least ten times. As originally analysed: Amplification of reference gene primers was used by the study to estimate nucleated cell counts. The protocol was immunoSEQ multiplex PCR, while the TCRdb copy is restricted to in-frame clones and leaves out a portion. From that table come the V and J calls and clone size; the DNA was used to work out D and trimming. The sample includes about 72,000 clones, approximately 86% of them seen just once. Germline assignment: CDR1 SQVTM and CDR2 ANQGSEA. Trimming cost V 4 bases and J 5 bases; bases outside gene matches: 3. This CDR3 is built from 13 residues.

The chain recombines TRBV29-1 with TRBJ2-5; 11 bases match TRBD2. The specimen was peripheral blood. The origin of this receptor is a woman between 55 and 75 years old with acute or convalescent COVID-19. CDR3 sequence: CSVAASGRETQYF. CDR3 nucleotides: TGCAGCGTTGCGGCTAGCGGGAGGGAGACCCAGTACTTC.